The source of this TCR beta chain is a study of CD8+ T cells in alopecia areata. Germline CDR1 is SQVTM and CDR2 is ANQGSEA. V was shortened by 7 bases and J by 0 bases, with 18 bases between the two germline ends. This CDR3 is built from 15 residues. The treatment here: oral pan-JAK inhibitor, 5-10 mg twice daily. After isolation, RNA underwent reverse transcription to generate cDNA as the sequencing template. Profiled with immunoSEQ multiplex PCR; TCRdb holds only in-frame clones, not every one. The table shows around 270,000 clones, with over 45% occurring only once. Source: CD4+ T cells sorted from blood, taken at week 24, from a patient treated with tofacitinib. This TCR was recovered from a human donor with alopecia areata. The genes are TRBV29-1 and TRBJ1-1; D is ambiguous. The CDR3 region has the DNA TGCAGCGCTCGTGGGTGGGCAGTCATGAACACTGAAGCTTTCTTT. Translating it yields CSARGWAVMNTEAFF.